A single sample gave rise to the 11 T cell receptor beta chains below, sequenced in a study of cytomegalovirus exposure and HLA in healthy donors. The primer mix had 60 Vbeta and 13 Jbeta primers. TCRdb's copy holds only in-frame clones and misses some; the assay was immunoSEQ multiplex PCR. This sample has under 100,000 clones, with 65% to 80% found just once. The source material was PBMCs. Source of these receptors: a human donor in good health.

The CDR3 loop reads CATLAIETQYF. Here the CDR3 DNA reads TGTGCCACTCTAGCGATCGAGACCCAGTACTTC. V and J are TRBV6-6 and TRBJ2-5; a weak D match, TRBD2 (6 bases). There are 11 residues in the CDR3. Between the trimmed V and J ends, which lost 10 bases and 5 bases, there was a span of 11 bases. Germline CDR1 reads MNHNY; CDR2 reads SVGAGI (reference sequence).

This chain's CDR3 is CASTLGGIADTQYF. The DNA of the CDR3 is TGCGCCAGCACCCTGGGGGGGATCGCAGATACGCAGTATTTT. This chain links TRBV5-1 with TRBJ2-3, with 7 nucleotides matching TRBD2. V lost 6 bases to trimming and J lost 4 bases; unmatched junction nucleotides: 8. The V gene's germline CDR1 is SGHRS and CDR2 YFSETQ. The CDR3 length is 14 residues. Drawing the rest from reference TRBV5-1 and TRBJ2-3, the complete variable domain is KAGVTQTPRYLIKTRGQQVTLSCSPISGHRSVSWYQQTPGQGLQFLFEYFSETQRNKGNFPGRFSGRQFSNSRSEMNVSTLELGDSALYLCASTLGGIADTQYFGPGTRLTVL.

This clone was seen a handful of times. This rearrangement joins TRBV5-1 to TRBJ2-5; weak D call: TRBD1 (6 bases). Deletions cut 5 bases from V and 5 bases from J, with 19 bases between. Germline V gene lookup returns CDR1 SGHRS and CDR2 YFSETQ. This CDR3 contains 15 residues. The CDR3 bases are TGCGCCAGCAGAGGATTAGGGGGTTCCGGGGAGACCCAGTACTTC. Amino acids: CASRGLGGSGETQYF.

In regard to this clone: One junction end disagrees with the germline gene, perhaps due to a read error. CDR3 amino acids: CASSQASTVYGYPF. As DNA, the CDR3 is TGCGCCAGCAGCCAAGCGTCGACAGTGTATGGCTACCCCTTC. The chain carries TRBV4-1 and TRBJ1-2, with D maybe TRBD1 (5 bases). The CDR3 totals 14 residues. Germline V gene lookup returns CDR1 MGHRA and CDR2 YSYEKL.

The CDR3 spells CASSQEAGDYEQYF. The CDR3 DNA reads TGCGCCAGCAGCCAAGAGGCAGGGGACTACGAGCAGTACTTC. This chain links TRBV4-1 with TRBJ2-7; D possibly corresponds to TRBD1 (6 bases). The CDR3 runs to 14 residues. Germline V CDR1 and CDR2: MGHRA, YSYEKL. The germline V and J ends were trimmed by 0 bases and 3 bases, with 9 bases remaining between them.

The chain is built from TRBV6-4 and TRBJ2-3, with TRBD2 identical over 8 bases. This CDR3 has 15 amino acids. Germline V CDR1 and CDR2: MRHNA, SNTAGT. The trim removed 4 bases at V and 1 base at J, leaving 4 bases unmatched. CDR3 region: CASSVSSGGTDTQYF. The CDR3 region has the DNA TGTGCCAGCAGTGTGAGTAGCGGGGGCACAGATACGCAGTATTTT.

The V call is TRBV5-6, the J call TRBJ2-1, with 7 bases aligning to TRBD2. The junction had 9 bases not matched to a gene; V was cut back by 7 bases and J by 5 bases. Germline V CDR1 and CDR2: SGHDT, YYEEEE. The CDR3 runs 14 residues. The CDR3 coding sequence is TGTGCCAGCGGGCCGGGGGGAATAGACAATGAGCAGTTCTTC. It is translated as CASGPGGIDNEQFF. The whole variable domain, filled in from reference TRBV5-6 and TRBJ2-1, reads DAGVTQSPTHLIKTRGQQVTLRCSPKSGHDTVSWYQQALGQGPQFIFQYYEEEERQRGNFPDRFSGHQFPNYSSELNVNALLLGDSALYLCASGPGGIDNEQFFGPGTRLTVL.

The CDR3 DNA reads as TGTGCCAGCAGAGCCGCCGGGACAGGGCCCTATGGCTACACCTTC. Translation gives CASRAAGTGPYGYTF. The V and J genes are TRBV25-1 and TRBJ1-2, with 9 bases lining up with TRBD1. Germline assignment: CDR1 MGHDK and CDR2 SYGVNS. J gave up 4 bases and V 6 bases, and 9 bases lay outside the gene matches. The CDR3 extends over 15 amino acids.

This chain joins TRBV30 and TRBJ1-1, with D possibly being TRBD1 (5 bases). CDR1 is GTSNPN, CDR2 SVGIG, per germline (reference sequence). The CDR3 sequence is 16 residues long. Trimming took off 0 bases at V and 1 base at J, with 15 bases between the two ends. For the CDR3, the DNA is TGTGCCTGGAGTGTAGTTCGGGGGGGTGGGAACACTGAAGCTTTCTTT. This gives the protein CAWSVVRGGGNTEAFF.

V and J are TRBV5-4 and TRBJ1-1; possible D gene TRBD1, 6 bases. The CDR3 contains 13 residues. Germline CDR1 SGHNT, CDR2 YYREEE (reference sequence). Deletions cut 1 base from V and 8 bases from J, with 12 bases between. DNA of the CDR3: TGTGCCAGCAGCTTGTCCAGGGGCCGGGAAGCTTTCTTT. This encodes CASSLSRGREAFF.

V usage is TRBV9 and J usage is TRBJ1-6; no definite D call. The germline V gene has CDR1 SGDLS and CDR2 YYNGEE. CDR3 length: 15 amino acids. V dropped 5 bases and J dropped 7 bases, with 16 bases sitting between them. CDR3: CASSTPSRGNSPLHF. DNA of the CDR3: TGTGCCAGCAGTACCCCGTCCCGAGGAAATTCACCCCTCCACTTT. Full variable domain (outside the CDR3, taken from reference TRBV9 and TRBJ1-6): DSGVTQTPKHLITATGQRVTLRCSPRSGDLSVYWYQQSLDQGLQFLIQYYNGEERAKGNILERFSAQQFPDLHSELNLSSLELGDSALYFCASSTPSRGNSPLHFGNGTRLTVT.